This passage covers 9 T cell receptor beta chains from one sample sequenced in a study of T cell changes during pregnancy in multiple sclerosis (dated by TCRdb to between 2018 and 2020). The library relied on the immunoSEQ multiplex PCR assay. Held by TCRdb, this immuneACCESS table contains in-frame sequences only and omits some clones. Under half of the omission traces to an unresolved V gene where checked; the cause of the rest is unknown. The sample contains roughly 87,000 clones, roughly nine tenths of them found a single time. The ten most abundant clones make up around 3.4% of the sample. Sequencing used PBMCs, obtained in the first trimester of pregnancy. These receptor sequences come from a female donor in good health, serving as a control in a pregnancy study. Some clones in this sample may be carry-over from other donors' samples.

The chain has TRBV27 and TRBJ2-1, with 16 bases aligning to TRBD2. CDR1 is MNHEY, CDR2 SMNVEV, per germline (reference sequence). V trimming: 4 bases; J trimming: 7 bases; junction bases outside the gene matches: 10. The length of the CDR3 is 18 residues. CDR3 sequence reads: CASSSGLAGGPSKNEQFF. In DNA form, the CDR3 reads TGTGCCAGCAGTTCGGGACTAGCGGGAGGGCCGAGTAAGAATGAGCAGTTCTTC.

The CDR3, as DNA: TGTGCCAGCAGCTTGGGTGGACAGGGGGAAATCCGGGGTGGCTACACCTTC. Protein: CASSLGGQGEIRGGYTF. V is TRBV5-4 and J is TRBJ1-2; TRBD1 matches at 10 bases. Germline lookup yields CDR1 SGHNT and CDR2 YYREEE (reference sequence). J gave up 7 bases and V 0 bases, and 12 bases lay outside the gene matches. CDR3 length equals 17 residues.

In its sample, this clone was seen once. This sequence joins TRBV2 and TRBJ2-7; D is perhaps TRBD1 (6 bases). The V gene lost 9 bases and the J gene lost 0 bases, with 15 bases spanning the gap. The germline gives CDR1 SNHLY, CDR2 FYNNEI. CDR3 length: 14 residues. Here the CDR3 DNA reads TGTGCCAGGAGAGGGCAGGGGAACTCCTACGAGCAGTACTTC. This translates into CARRGQGNSYEQYF.

The rearrangement links TRBV11-2 to TRBJ2-1; 7 nucleotides match TRBD2. V was clipped by 8 bases and J by 4 bases; unmatched bases: 5. The CDR3 is 13 amino acids. The V gene's germline CDR1 is SGHAT and CDR2 FQNNGV. The CDR3 reads CASLRGTYNEQFF. The CDR3 DNA reads as TGTGCCAGCCTGCGGGGGACGTACAATGAGCAGTTCTTC.

This clone was counted a few times. The V and J genes are TRBV6-4 and TRBJ1-3; no definite D call. The germline CDR1 and CDR2 sequences are MRHNA and SNTAGT. The CDR3 has 14 residues. Trimming took off 2 bases at V and 0 bases at J, with 5 bases between the two ends. In DNA, the CDR3 is TGTGCCAGCAGTGACGTCCACTCTGGAAACACCATATATTTT. Protein product: CASSDVHSGNTIYF.

J is TRBJ2-3 and V is TRBV6-6, with TRBD2 identical over 7 bases. Trimming cost V 5 bases and J 2 bases; bases outside gene matches: 10. This CDR3 region has 16 residues. Per germline, CDR1 MNHNY and CDR2 SVGAGI (reference sequence). CDR3 nucleotide sequence: TGTGCCAGCAGTGCCCGGGGGGTCCAGATCACAGATACGCAGTATTTT. Translation gives CASSARGVQITDTQYF.

J is TRBJ2-7 and V is TRBV29-1; 9 bases agree with TRBD2. The CDR3 runs 20 residues. Losses at the gene ends were 6 bases for V and 2 bases for J; bases not matched to a gene: 26. Germline CDR1 reads SQVTM; CDR2 reads ANQGSEA. This CDR3 is CSVWSGVKGRISGRTYEQYF. Written as DNA, the CDR3 is TGCAGCGTCTGGTCCGGGGTAAAGGGACGAATTAGCGGGAGAACCTACGAGCAGTACTTC.

This clone was detected only a few times. The gene calls are TRBV7-9 and TRBJ1-1; D might be TRBD1 (6 bases). From germline, CDR1 is SEHNR and CDR2 FQNEAQ (reference sequence). The CDR3 spans 14 residues. V lost 5 bases, J lost 5 bases, and 15 bases lay in between. CDR3 amino acids: CASSLILQGTEAFF. The CDR3 DNA is TGTGCCAGCAGCCTAATTCTACAGGGAACTGAAGCTTTCTTT. Filled out from reference TRBV7-9 and TRBJ1-1, the complete variable domain reads DTGVSQNPRHKITKRGQNVTFRCDPISEHNRLYWYRQTLGQGPEFLTYFQNEAQLEKSRLLSDRFSAERPKGSFSTLEIQRTEQGDSAMYLCASSLILQGTEAFFGQGTRLTVV.

This rearrangement joins TRBV27 to TRBJ2-1; 9 bases map to TRBD2. Losses at the gene ends were 4 bases for V and 6 bases for J; bases not matched to a gene: 1. Germline values: CDR1 MNHEY, CDR2 SMNVEV (reference sequence). The CDR3 extends over 13 amino acids. The CDR3, as DNA: TGTGCCAGCAGTTGGGGACTAGCCAATGAGCAGTTCTTC. It specifies CASSWGLANEQFF.